These 3 T cell receptor beta chains came from one sample sequenced in a study of shared clonotypes between healthy human individuals. The table came from immunoSEQ multiplex PCR; TCRdb's copy has only in-frame clones and leaves some out. Of hundreds of thousands of clones listed, 96% are singletons. Terminally differentiated effector memory CD45RA+ cells were left out of the naive CD8 fraction, which was CD45RO-negative and positively selected for CCR7. Sequenced material: naive CD8+ T cells sorted from blood. The source of these receptors is a man younger than 45 in good health.

This rearrangement joins TRBV5-6 to TRBJ2-7; D may be TRBD2 (5 bases). This CDR3 comprises 13 residues. Trimming took 4 bases from V and 6 from J, leaving 14 bases between them. Germline V gives CDR1 SGHDT, CDR2 YYEEEE. This CDR3 is CASSPAIATEQYF. The DNA of the CDR3 is TGTGCCAGCAGCCCCGCGATAGCGACCGAGCAGTACTTC.

As for this clone: The same CDR3 is also encoded by other DNA sequences in this sample. The rearrangement links TRBV19 to TRBJ2-1, with TRBD2 as a possible D gene (6 bases). The germline CDR1 and CDR2 sequences are LNHDA and SQIVND (reference sequence). Trimming removed 3 bases at V and 4 bases at J, with 10 bases between. This CDR3 is built from 14 residues. The CDR3 coding sequence is TGTGCCAGTAGTATTGTAGGGACTTACAATGAGCAGTTCTTC. This sequence encodes CASSIVGTYNEQFF.

The chain carries TRBV5-4 and TRBJ2-5, with D possibly being TRBD2 (5 bases). Trimming stripped 3 bases from V and 4 bases from J, with 10 bases between. Looked up from germline, CDR1 is SGHNT and CDR2 is YYREEE (reference sequence). The CDR3 totals 13 residues. This CDR3 reads CASSSTAGETQYF. The CDR3 DNA follows: TGTGCCAGCAGCTCCACGGCGGGAGAGACCCAGTACTTC.